The T cell receptor beta chain described here comes from a study of blood T cell repertoires in COVID-19. Background on the study: COVID-19 samples from acute and convalescent phases originated in the United States, Italy and Spain. Sample material is recorded as cDNA or gDNA derived from T cells, B-cell-depleted T cells, or PBMCs.

Original methodology: Amplification of reference gene primers provided the estimated nucleated cell counts. Measured with immunoSEQ multiplex PCR; TCRdb has only the in-frame clones, and not every one. V and J calls and clone size are copied from that table; D and trimming were computed from the DNA. The data show about 120,000 clones, with over 65% seen just once and approximately 3.9% held by the top ten. There are 15 residues in the CDR3. The V and J ends lost 4 bases and 6 bases respectively, with 18 bases between them. Germline V lookup: CDR1 LNHDA, CDR2 SQIVND (reference sequence). The chain uses TRBV19 and TRBJ1-2; D call uncertain. Source material: peripheral blood. This sequence originates from a woman of 80 years or more with acute or convalescent COVID-19. CDR3 sequence (DNA): TGTGCCAGTAGTAACCCCGGACTGTCGGACGATGGCTACACCTTC. Translation: CASSNPGLSDDGYTF.